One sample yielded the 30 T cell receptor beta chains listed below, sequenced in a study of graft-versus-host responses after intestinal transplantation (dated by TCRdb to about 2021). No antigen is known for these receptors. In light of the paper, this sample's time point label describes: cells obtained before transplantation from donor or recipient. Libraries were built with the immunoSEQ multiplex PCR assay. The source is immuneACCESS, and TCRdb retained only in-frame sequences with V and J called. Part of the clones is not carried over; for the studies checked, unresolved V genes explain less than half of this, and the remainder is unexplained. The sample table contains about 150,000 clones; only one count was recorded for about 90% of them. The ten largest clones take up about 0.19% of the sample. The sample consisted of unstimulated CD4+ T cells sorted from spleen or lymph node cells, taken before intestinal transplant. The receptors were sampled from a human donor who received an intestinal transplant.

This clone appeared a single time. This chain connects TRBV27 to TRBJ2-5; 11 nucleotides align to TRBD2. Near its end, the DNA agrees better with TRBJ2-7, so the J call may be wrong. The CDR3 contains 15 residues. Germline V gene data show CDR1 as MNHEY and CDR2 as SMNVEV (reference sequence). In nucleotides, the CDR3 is TGTGCCAGCAGCTCAGGGACTAGCGGACTCTACGAGCAGTACTTC. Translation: CASSSGTSGLYEQYF.

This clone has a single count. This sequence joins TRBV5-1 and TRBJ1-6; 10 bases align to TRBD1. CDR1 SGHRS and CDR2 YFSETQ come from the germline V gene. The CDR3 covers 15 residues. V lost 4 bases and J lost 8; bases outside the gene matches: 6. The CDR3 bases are TGCGCCAGCAGCCCGGGGACAGGGGAGGATTCACCCCTCCACTTT. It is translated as CASSPGTGEDSPLHF. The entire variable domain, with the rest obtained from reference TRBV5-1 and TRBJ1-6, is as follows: KAGVTQTPRYLIKTRGQQVTLSCSPISGHRSVSWYQQTPGQGLQFLFEYFSETQRNKGNFPGRFSGRQFSNSRSEMNVSTLELGDSALYLCASSPGTGEDSPLHFGNGTRLTVT.

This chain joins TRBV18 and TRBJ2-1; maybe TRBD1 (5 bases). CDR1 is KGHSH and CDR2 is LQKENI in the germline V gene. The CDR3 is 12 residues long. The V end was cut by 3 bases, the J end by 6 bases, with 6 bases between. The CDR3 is CASSPTGNEQFF. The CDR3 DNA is TGTGCCAGCTCACCCACAGGCAATGAGCAGTTCTTC. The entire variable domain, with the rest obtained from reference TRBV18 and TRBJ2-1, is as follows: NAGVMQNPRHLVRRRGQEARLRCSPMKGHSHVYWYRQLPEEGLKFMVYLQKENIIDESGMPKERFSAEFPKEGPSILRIQQVVRGDSAAYFCASSPTGNEQFFGPGTRLTVL.

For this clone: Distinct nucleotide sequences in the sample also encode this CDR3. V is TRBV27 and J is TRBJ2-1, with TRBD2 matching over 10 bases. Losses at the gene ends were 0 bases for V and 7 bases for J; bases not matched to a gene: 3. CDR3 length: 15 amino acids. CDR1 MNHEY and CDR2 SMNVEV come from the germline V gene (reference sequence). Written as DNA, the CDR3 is TGTGCCAGCAGTTTATCTAGCGGGAGGTTTAATGAGCAGTTCTTC. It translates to CASSLSSGRFNEQFF.

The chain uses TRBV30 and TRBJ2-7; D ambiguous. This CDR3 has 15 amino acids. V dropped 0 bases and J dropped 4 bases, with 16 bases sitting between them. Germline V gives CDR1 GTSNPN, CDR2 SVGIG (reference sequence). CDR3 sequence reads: CAWSVSGTYFYEQYF. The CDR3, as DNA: TGTGCCTGGAGTGTCAGTGGTACTTACTTTTACGAGCAGTACTTC.

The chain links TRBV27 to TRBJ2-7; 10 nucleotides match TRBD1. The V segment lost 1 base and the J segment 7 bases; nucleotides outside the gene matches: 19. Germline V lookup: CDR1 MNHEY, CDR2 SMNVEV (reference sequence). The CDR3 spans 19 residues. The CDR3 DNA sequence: TGTGCCAGCAGTTTATGGGGTTCGACAGGGGGCGTTTCGTTCCCTGAGCAGTACTTC. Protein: CASSLWGSTGGVSFPEQYF.

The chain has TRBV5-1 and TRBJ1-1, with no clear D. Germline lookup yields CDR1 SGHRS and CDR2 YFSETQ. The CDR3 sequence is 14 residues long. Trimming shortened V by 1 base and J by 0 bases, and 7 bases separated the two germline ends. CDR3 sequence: CASSLLRVNTEAFF. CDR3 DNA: TGCGCCAGCAGCTTGCTACGGGTGAACACTGAAGCTTTCTTT.

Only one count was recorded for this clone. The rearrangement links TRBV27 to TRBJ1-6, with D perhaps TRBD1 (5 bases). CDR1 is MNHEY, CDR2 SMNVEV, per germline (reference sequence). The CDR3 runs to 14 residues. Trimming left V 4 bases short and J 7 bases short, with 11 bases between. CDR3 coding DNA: TGTGCCAGCAGTTATAGGGAGGGGAATTCACCCCTCCACTTT. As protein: CASSYREGNSPLHF.

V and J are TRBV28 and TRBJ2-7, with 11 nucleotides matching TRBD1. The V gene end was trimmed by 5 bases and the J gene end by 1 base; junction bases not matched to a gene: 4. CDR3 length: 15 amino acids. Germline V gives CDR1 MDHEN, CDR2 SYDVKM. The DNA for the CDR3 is TGTGCCAGCAGTCGGACAGGGGGCGCTTCCTACGAGCAGTACTTC. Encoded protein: CASSRTGGASYEQYF.

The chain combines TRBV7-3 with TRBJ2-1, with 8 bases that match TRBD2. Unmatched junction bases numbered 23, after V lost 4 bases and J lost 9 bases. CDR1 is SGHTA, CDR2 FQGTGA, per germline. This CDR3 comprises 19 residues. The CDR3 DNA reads TGTGCCAGCAGCTCGATCCCAGCGGTGTCGGGAGGGCCGCGGGGTGAGCAGTTCTTC. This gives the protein CASSSIPAVSGGPRGEQFF.

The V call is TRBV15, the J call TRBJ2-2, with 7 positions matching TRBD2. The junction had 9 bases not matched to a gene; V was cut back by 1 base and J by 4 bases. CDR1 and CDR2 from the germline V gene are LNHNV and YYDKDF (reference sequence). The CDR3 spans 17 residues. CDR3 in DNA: TGTGCCACCAGCAGAGGTGCCGCGTGGGGGGGCACCGGGGAGCTGTTTTTT. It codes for CATSRGAAWGGTGELFF.

CDR3 residues: CASSFGTGPYEQYF. The CDR3 DNA follows: TGTGCCAGCAGTTTCGGGACAGGTCCCTACGAGCAGTACTTC. This chain links TRBV27 with TRBJ2-7; TRBD1 matches 8 bases. The junction had 3 bases not matched to a gene; V was cut back by 3 bases and J by 2 bases. Germline lookup yields CDR1 MNHEY and CDR2 SMNVEV (reference sequence). This CDR3 contains 14 residues.

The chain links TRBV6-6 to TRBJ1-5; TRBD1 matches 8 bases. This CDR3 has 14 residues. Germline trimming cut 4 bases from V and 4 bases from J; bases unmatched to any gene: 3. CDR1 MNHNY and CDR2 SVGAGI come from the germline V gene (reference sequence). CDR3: CASSFGQGNQPQHF. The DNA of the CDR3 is TGTGCCAGCAGTTTCGGACAGGGTAATCAGCCCCAGCATTTT.

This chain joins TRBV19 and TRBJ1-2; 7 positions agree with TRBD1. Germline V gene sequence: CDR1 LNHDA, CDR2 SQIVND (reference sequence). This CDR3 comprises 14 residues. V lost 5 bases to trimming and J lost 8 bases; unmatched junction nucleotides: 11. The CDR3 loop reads CASSPQGRLFGYTF. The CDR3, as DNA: TGTGCCAGTAGTCCACAGGGGCGATTATTCGGCTACACCTTC.

Here the CDR3 DNA reads TGTGCCAGCAGTTGGGACAGGGGGAATGAAAAACTGTTTTTT. Its translation is CASSWDRGNEKLFF. The chain links TRBV2 to TRBJ1-4; the match to TRBD1 covers 11 bases. Losses at the gene ends were 5 bases for V and 5 bases for J; bases not matched to a gene: 1. Germline loops: CDR1 SNHLY, CDR2 FYNNEI. This CDR3 comprises 14 residues.

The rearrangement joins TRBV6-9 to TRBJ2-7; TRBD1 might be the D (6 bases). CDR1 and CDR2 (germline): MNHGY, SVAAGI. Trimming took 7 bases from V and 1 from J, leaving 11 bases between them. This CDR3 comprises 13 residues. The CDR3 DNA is TGTGCCAGCACCGGGACATATTCCTACGAGCAGTACTTC. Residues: CASTGTYSYEQYF.

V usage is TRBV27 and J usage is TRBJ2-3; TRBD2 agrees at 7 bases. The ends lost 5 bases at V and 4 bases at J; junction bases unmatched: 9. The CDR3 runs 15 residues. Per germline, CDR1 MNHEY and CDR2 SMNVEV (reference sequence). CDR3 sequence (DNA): TGTGCCAGCAGTCCCCTGGGAGGGTACGCAGATACGCAGTATTTT. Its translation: CASSPLGGYADTQYF.

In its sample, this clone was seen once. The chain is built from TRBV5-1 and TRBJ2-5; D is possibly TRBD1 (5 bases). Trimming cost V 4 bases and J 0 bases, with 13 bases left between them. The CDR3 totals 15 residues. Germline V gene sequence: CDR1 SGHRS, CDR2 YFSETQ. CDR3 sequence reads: CASSPAQGYQETQYF. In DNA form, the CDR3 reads TGCGCCAGCAGCCCGGCGCAGGGTTACCAAGAGACCCAGTACTTC.

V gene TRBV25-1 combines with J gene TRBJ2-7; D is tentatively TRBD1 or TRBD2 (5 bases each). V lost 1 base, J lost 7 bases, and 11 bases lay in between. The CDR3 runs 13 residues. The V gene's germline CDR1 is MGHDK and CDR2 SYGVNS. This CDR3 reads CASSEWGLEEQYF. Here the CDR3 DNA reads TGTGCCAGCAGTGAATGGGGGTTGGAAGAGCAGTACTTC.

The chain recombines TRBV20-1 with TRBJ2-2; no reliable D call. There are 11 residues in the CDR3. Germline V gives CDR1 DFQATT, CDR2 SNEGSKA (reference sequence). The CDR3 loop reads CSAANTGELFF. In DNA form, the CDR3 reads TGCAGCGCAGCTAACACCGGGGAGCTGTTTTTT.

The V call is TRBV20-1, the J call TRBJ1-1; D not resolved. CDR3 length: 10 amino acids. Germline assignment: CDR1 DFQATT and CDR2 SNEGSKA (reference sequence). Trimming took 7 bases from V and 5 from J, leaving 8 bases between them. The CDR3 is CSVGRTEAFF. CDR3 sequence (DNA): TGCAGTGTAGGAAGGACTGAAGCTTTCTTT.

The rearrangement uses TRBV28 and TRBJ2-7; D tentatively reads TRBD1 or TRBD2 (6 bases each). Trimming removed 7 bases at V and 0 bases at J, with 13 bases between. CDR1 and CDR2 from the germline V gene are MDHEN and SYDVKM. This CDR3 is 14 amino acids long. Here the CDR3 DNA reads TGTGCCAGCACCTTAGGGGGGAGCTCCTACGAGCAGTACTTC. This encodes CASTLGGSSYEQYF.

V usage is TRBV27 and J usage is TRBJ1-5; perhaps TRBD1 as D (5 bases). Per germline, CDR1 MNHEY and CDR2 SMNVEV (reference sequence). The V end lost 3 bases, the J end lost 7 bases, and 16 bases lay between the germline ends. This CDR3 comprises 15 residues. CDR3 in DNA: TGTGCCAGCAGTTTTTCCCAGGGAAAGGGCCAGCCCCAGCATTTT. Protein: CASSFSQGKGQPQHF.

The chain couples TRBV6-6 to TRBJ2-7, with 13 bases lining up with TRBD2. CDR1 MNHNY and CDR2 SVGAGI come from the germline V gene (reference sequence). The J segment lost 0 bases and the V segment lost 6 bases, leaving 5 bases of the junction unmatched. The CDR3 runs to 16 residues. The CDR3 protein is CASSYGTSGNSYEQYF. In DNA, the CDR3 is TGTGCCAGCAGCTATGGGACTAGCGGGAACTCCTACGAGCAGTACTTC.

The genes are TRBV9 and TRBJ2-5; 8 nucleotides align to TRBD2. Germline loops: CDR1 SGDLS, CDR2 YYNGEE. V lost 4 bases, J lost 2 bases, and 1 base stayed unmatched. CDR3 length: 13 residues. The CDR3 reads CASSQRGQETQYF. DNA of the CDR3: TGTGCCAGCAGCCAGCGGGGGCAAGAGACCCAGTACTTC.

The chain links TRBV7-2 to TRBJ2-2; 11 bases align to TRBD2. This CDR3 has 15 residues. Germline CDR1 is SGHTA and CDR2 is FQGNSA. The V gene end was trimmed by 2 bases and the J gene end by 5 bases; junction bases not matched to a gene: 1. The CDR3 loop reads CASSLLAGGTGELFF. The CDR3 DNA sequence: TGTGCCAGCAGCTTACTAGCGGGAGGAACCGGGGAGCTGTTTTTT.

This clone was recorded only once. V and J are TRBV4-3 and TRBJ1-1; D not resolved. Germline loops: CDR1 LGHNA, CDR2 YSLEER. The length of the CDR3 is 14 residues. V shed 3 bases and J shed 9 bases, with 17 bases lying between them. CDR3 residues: CASSQDRNWPQAFF. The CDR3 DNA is TGCGCCAGCAGCCAGGACCGAAACTGGCCGCAAGCTTTCTTT.

The CDR3 sequence is CASSSSGGPDTQYF. The CDR3 DNA sequence: TGTGCCAGCAGCTCCTCGGGCGGTCCAGATACGCAGTATTTT. The V gene is TRBV5-6, the J gene TRBJ2-3; no definite D call. Germline CDR1 reads SGHDT; CDR2 reads YYEEEE. The CDR3 totals 14 residues. Trimming stripped 3 bases from V and 4 bases from J, with 12 bases between.

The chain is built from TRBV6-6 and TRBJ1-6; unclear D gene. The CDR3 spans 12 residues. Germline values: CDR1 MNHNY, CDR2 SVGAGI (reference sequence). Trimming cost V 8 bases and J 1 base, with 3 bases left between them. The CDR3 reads CASASYNSPLHF. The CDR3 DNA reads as TGTGCCAGCGCGTCCTATAATTCACCCCTCCACTTT.

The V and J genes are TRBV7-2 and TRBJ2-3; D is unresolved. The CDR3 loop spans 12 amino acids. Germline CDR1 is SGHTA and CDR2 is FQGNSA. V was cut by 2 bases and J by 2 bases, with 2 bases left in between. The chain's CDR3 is CASSLLTDTQYF. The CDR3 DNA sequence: TGTGCCAGCAGCTTACTCACAGATACGCAGTATTTT. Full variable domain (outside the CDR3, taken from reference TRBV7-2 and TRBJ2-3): GAGVSQSPSNKVTEKGKDVELRCDPISGHTALYWYRQSLGQGLEFLIYFQGNSAPDKSGLPSDRFSAERTGGSVSTLTIQRTQQEDSAVYLCASSLLTDTQYFGPGTRLTVL.